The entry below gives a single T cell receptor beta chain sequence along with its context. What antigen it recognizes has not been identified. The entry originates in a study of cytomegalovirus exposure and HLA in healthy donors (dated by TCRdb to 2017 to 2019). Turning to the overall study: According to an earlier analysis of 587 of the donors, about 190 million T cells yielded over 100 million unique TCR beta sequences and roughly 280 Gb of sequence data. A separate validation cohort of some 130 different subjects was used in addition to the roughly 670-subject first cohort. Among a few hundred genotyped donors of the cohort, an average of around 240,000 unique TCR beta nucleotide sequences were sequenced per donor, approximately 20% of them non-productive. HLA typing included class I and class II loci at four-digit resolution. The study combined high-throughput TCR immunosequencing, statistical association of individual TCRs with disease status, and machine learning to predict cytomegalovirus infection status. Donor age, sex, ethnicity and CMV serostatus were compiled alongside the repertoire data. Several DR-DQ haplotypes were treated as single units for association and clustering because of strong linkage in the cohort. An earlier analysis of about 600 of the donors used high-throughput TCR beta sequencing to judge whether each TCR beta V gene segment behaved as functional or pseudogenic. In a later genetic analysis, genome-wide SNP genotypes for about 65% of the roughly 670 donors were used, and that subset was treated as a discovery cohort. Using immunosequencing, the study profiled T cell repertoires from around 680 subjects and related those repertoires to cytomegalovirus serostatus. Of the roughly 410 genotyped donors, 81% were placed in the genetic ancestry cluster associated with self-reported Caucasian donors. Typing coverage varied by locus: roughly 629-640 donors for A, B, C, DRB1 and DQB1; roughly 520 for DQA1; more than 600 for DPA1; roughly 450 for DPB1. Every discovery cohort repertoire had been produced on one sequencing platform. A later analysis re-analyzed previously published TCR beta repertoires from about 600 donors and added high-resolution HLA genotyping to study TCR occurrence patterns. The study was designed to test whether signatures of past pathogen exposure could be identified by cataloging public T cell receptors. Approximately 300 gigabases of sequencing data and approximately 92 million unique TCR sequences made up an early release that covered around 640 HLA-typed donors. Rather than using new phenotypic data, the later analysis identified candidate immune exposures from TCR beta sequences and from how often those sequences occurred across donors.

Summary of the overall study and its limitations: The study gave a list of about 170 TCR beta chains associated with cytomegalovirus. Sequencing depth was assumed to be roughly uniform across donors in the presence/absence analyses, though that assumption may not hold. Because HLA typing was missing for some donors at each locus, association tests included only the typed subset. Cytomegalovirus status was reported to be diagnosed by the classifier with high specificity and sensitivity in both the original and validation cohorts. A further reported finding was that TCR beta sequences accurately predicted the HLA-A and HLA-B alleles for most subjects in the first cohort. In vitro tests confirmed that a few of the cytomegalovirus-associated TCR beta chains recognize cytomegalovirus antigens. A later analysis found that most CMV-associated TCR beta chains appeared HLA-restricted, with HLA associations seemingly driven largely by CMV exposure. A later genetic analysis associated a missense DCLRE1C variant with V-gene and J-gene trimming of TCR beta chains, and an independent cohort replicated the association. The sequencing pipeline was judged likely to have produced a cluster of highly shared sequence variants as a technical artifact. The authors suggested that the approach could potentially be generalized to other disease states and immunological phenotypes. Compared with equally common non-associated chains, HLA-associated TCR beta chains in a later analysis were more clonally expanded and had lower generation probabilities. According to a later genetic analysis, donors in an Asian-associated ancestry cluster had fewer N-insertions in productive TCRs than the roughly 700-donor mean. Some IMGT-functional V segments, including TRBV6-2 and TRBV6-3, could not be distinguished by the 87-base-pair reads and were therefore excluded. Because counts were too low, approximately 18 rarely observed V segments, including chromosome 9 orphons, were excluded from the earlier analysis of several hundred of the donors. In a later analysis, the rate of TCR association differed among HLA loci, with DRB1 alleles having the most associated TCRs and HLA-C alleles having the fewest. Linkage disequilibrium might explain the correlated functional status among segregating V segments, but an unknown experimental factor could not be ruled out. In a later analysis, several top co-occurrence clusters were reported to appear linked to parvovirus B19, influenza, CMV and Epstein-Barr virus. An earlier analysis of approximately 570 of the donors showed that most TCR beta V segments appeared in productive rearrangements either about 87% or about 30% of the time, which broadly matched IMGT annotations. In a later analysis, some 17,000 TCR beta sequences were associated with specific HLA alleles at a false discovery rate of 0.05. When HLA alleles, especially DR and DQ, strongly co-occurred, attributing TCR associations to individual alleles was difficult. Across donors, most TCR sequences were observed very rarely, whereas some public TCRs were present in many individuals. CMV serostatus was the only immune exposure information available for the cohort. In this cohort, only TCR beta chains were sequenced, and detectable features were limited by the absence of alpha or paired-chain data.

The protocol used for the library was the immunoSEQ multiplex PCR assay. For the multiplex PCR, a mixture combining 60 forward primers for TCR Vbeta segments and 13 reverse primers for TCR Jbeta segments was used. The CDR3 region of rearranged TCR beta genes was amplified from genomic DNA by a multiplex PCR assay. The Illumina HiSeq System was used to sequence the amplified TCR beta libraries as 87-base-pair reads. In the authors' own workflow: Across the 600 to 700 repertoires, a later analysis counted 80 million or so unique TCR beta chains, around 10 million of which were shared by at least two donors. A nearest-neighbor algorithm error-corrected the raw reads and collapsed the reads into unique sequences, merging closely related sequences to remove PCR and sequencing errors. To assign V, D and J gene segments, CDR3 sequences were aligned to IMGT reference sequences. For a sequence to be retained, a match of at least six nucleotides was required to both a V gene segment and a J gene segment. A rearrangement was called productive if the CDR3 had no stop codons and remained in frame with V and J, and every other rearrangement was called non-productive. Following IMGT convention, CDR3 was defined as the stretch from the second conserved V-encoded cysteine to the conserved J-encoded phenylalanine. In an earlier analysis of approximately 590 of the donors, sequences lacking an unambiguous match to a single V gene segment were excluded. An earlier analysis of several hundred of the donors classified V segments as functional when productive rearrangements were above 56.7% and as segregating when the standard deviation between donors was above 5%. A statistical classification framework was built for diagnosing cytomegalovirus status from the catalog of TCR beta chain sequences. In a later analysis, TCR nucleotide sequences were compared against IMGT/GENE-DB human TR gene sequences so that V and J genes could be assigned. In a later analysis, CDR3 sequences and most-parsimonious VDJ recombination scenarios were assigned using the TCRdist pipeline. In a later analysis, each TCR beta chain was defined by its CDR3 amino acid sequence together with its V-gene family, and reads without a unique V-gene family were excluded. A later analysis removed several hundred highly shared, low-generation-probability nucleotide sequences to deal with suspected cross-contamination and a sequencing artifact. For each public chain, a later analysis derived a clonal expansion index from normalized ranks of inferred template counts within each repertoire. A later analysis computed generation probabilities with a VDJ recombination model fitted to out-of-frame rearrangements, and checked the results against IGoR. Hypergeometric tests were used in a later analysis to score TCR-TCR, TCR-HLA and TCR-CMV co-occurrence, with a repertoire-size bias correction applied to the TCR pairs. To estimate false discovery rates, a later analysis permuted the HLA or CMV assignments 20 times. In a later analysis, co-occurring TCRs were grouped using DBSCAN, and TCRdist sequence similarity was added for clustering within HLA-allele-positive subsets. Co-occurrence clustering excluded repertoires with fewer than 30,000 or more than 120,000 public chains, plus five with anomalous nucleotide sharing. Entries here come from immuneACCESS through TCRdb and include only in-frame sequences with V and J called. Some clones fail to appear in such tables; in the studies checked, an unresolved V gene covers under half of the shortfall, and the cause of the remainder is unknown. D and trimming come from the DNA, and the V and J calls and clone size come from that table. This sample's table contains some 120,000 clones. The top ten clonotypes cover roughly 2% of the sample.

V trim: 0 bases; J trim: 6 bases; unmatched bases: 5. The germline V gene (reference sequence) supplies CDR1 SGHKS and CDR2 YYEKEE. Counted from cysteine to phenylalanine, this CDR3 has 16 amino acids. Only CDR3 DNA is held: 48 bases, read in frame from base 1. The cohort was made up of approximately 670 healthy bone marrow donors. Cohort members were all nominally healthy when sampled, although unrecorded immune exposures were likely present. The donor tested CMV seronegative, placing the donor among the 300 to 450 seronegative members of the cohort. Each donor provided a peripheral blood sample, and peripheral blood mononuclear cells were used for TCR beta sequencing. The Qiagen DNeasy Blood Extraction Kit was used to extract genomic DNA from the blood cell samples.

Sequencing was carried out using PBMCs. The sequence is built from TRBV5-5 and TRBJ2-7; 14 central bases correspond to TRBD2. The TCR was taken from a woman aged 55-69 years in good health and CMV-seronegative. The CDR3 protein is CASSLGLAGGPGEQYF. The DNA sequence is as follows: TGTGCCAGCAGCTTGGGACTAGCGGGAGGGCCAGGCGAGCAGTACTTC.